One sample yielded the 15 T cell receptor beta chains listed below, sequenced in a study of radiation and T cells in renal cell carcinoma. The protocol was immunoSEQ multiplex PCR, while the TCRdb copy is restricted to in-frame clones and leaves out a portion. The sample has about 22,000 clones, more than 75% seen once. The time point here: baseline pretreatment blood. Stated treatment: 15 Gy SBRT to primary tumor, nephrectomy 4 weeks later. This specimen consisted of blood, obtained from a patient whose treatment included radiotherapy and nephrectomy. The receptors originated from a man in his sixties with renal cell carcinoma.

As DNA, the CDR3 is TGTGCCACCAGCCCCCGACTAGCCGAGACCCAGTACTTC. The encoded protein is CATSPRLAETQYF. The rearrangement links TRBV15 to TRBJ2-5; 7 bases are a match to TRBD2. With V trimmed by 5 bases and J by 5 bases, 5 bases remained unmatched. Germline assignment: CDR1 LNHNV and CDR2 YYDKDF (reference sequence). CDR3 size: 13 residues.

The chain is built from TRBV9 and TRBJ1-1; D is possibly TRBD1 (5 bases). The CDR3 loop spans 14 amino acids. Between the trimmed V and J ends, which lost 0 bases and 1 base, there was a span of 7 bases. Germline assignment: CDR1 SGDLS and CDR2 YYNGEE. CDR3 region: CASSVDGANTEAFF. DNA of the CDR3: TGTGCCAGCAGCGTAGACGGGGCGAACACTGAAGCTTTCTTT.

This rearrangement joins TRBV5-1 to TRBJ2-3; the D is unclear. The germline V gene has CDR1 SGHRS and CDR2 YFSETQ. Trimming took off 4 bases at V and 2 bases at J, with 8 bases between the two ends. The CDR3 runs to 13 residues. The CDR3 sequence is CASSPENTDTQYF. CDR3 nucleotides: TGCGCCAGCAGCCCCGAAAACACAGATACGCAGTATTTT.

This rearrangement joins TRBV30 to TRBJ2-7; 11 bases map to TRBD2. CDR1 is GTSNPN, CDR2 SVGIG, per germline (reference sequence). The length of the CDR3 is 14 residues. J was trimmed by 2 bases and V by 5 bases; bases with no gene match: 5. CDR3 residues: CAWSLAGGTYEQYF. CDR3 bases: TGTGCCTGGTCTTTAGCGGGAGGGACCTACGAGCAGTACTTC.

The sample holds a few counts of this clone. The rearrangement uses TRBV18 and TRBJ1-1; TRBD1 matches at 7 bases. Trimming removed 0 bases from V and 3 bases from J; junction bases left unmatched: 7. The CDR3 consists of 16 residues. Germline CDR1 and CDR2: KGHSH and LQKENI. The CDR3 bases are TGTGCCAGCTCACCACCACAGGGGAGGAAGGACACTGAAGCTTTCTTT. This encodes CASSPPQGRKDTEAFF.

This clone has just one count. The chain combines TRBV5-4 with TRBJ2-2, with TRBD2 identical over 8 bases. Per germline, CDR1 SGHNT and CDR2 YYREEE (reference sequence). Germline trimming cut 1 base from V and 4 bases from J; bases unmatched to any gene: 3. The CDR3 length is 15 residues. The CDR3 DNA follows: TGTGCCAGCAGCTTGACGGGAGGGGCCACCGGGGAGCTGTTTTTT. Translation: CASSLTGGATGELFF.

The chain is built from TRBV7-2 and TRBJ1-2; possibly TRBD1 for D (5 bases). Germline assignment: CDR1 SGHTA and CDR2 FQGNSA. The CDR3 length is 14 residues. V was pared by 2 bases and J by 8 bases, with 15 bases between. The CDR3 sequence is CASSLLHRGDGYTF. The CDR3 nucleotides are TGTGCCAGCAGCTTACTCCATAGGGGTGACGGCTACACCTTC.

The rearrangement uses TRBV19 and TRBJ1-1; 8 bases are shared with TRBD1. The CDR3 has 17 residues. J was trimmed by 1 base and V by 3 bases; bases with no gene match: 10. Germline lookup yields CDR1 LNHDA and CDR2 SQIVND (reference sequence). The CDR3, as DNA: TGTGCCAGTAGTATTCACCCGGGACAGGTTCCGAACACTGAAGCTTTCTTT. As protein: CASSIHPGQVPNTEAFF. Full variable domain (remainder filled in from reference TRBV19 and TRBJ1-1): DGGITQSPKYLFRKEGQNVTLSCEQNLNHDAMYWYRQDPGQGLRLIYYSQIVNDFQKGDIAEGYSVSREKKESFPLTVTSAQKNPTAFYLCASSIHPGQVPNTEAFFGQGTRLTVV.

This clone was seen more than once but under ten times. In DNA form, the CDR3 reads TGTGCCTGGACGTCCTCGGGCACAGATACGCAGTATTTT. This sequence encodes CAWTSSGTDTQYF. The genes are TRBV30 and TRBJ2-3; D gene uncertain. CDR3 length equals 13 residues. Germline V gene data show CDR1 as GTSNPN and CDR2 as SVGIG (reference sequence). V gave up 4 bases and J gave up 1 base, with 9 bases separating them. Based on the CDR3 plus reference TRBV30 and TRBJ2-3, the full variable domain is SQTIHQWPATLVQPVGSPLSLECTVEGTSNPNLYWYRQAAGRGLQLLFYSVGIGQISSEVPQNLSASRPQDRQFILSSKKLLLSDSGFYLCAWTSSGTDTQYFGPGTRLTVL.

Details on this clone: The junction and the germline gene differ at one end; a read error may be behind it. V usage is TRBV2 and J usage is TRBJ2-5; 11 bases are a match to TRBD2. The CDR3 has 18 residues. In germline, CDR1 is SNHLY, CDR2 FYNNEI. The CDR3, as DNA: TGTGCCAGCCGTGATGGCGGGACTAGCGGCAGAGATTCGGAGACCCAGTACTTC. Encoded protein: CASRDGGTSGRDSETQYF.

The chain uses TRBV7-6 and TRBJ2-7; D call uncertain. V lost 5 bases and J lost 5, with 19 bases in between. The germline V gene has CDR1 SGHVS and CDR2 FNYEAQ. The CDR3 has 15 residues. CDR3 nucleotides: TGTGCCAGCAGCCAGTCCGGTTTCGACTTAAACGAGCAGTACTTC. It codes for CASSQSGFDLNEQYF. The full variable domain, completed using reference TRBV7-6 and TRBJ2-7, is GAGVSQSPRYKVTKRGQDVALRCDPISGHVSLYWYRQALGQGPEFLTYFNYEAQQDKSGLPNDRFSAERPEGSISTLTIQRTEQRDSAMYRCASSQSGFDLNEQYFGPGTRLTVT.

This chain joins TRBV6-4 and TRBJ2-7; 12 bases match TRBD2. The CDR3 contains 15 residues. Germline V gene data show CDR1 as MRHNA and CDR2 as SNTAGT. With V trimmed by 5 bases and J by 7 bases, 9 bases remained unmatched. The CDR3 is CASSQLAGGPWEQYF. As DNA, the CDR3 is TGTGCCAGCAGTCAGCTAGCGGGAGGGCCGTGGGAGCAGTACTTC.

In its sample, this clone was seen many times. The chain employs TRBV7-6 and TRBJ2-7; TRBD1 matches 7 bases. CDR1 is SGHVS, CDR2 FNYEAQ, per germline. Trimming at V came to 5 bases and at J to 3 bases, leaving 10 bases not matched to a gene. This CDR3 has 15 amino acids. CDR3 nucleotides: TGTGCCAGCAGCCGGGGTTCGGGACAGTACTACGAGCAGTACTTC. It yields the protein CASSRGSGQYYEQYF.

This clone was observed once. Here the CDR3 DNA reads TGTGCCAGCAGCCTTGGGCGGGCCCCCACAGATACGCAGTATTTT. Its protein product is CASSLGRAPTDTQYF. The J gene is TRBJ2-3, the V gene TRBV9, with D possibly matching TRBD2 (5 bases). Trimming removed 4 bases from V and 2 bases from J, with 14 bases in between. Germline V CDR1 and CDR2: SGDLS, YYNGEE. This CDR3 is 15 amino acids long.

This clone has a single count. The chain employs TRBV18 and TRBJ2-1; D is possibly TRBD2 (6 bases). Trimming cost V 0 bases and J 10 bases, with 10 bases left between them. Germline V gene lookup returns CDR1 KGHSH and CDR2 LQKENI. The CDR3 has 13 residues. CDR3 residues: CASSPPSRGEQFF. CDR3 in DNA: TGTGCCAGCTCACCACCTAGCCGGGGGGAGCAGTTCTTC. Full variable domain (remainder filled in from reference TRBV18 and TRBJ2-1): NAGVMQNPRHLVRRRGQEARLRCSPMKGHSHVYWYRQLPEEGLKFMVYLQKENIIDESGMPKERFSAEFPKEGPSILRIQQVVRGDSAAYFCASSPPSRGEQFFGPGTRLTVL.